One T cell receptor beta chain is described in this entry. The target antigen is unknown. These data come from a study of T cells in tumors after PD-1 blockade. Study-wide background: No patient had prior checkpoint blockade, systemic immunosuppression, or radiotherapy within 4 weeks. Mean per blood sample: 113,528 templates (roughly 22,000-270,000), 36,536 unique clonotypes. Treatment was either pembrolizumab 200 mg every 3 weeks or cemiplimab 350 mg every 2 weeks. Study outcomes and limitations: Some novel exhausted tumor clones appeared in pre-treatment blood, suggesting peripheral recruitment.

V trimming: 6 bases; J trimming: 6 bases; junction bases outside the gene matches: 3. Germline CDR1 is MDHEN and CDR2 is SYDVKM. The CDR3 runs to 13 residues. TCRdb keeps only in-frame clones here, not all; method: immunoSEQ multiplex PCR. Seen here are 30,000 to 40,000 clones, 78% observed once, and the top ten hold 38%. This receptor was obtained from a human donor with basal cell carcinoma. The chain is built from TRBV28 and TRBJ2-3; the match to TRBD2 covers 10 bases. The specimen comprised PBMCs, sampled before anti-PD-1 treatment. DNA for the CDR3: TGTGCCAGCAGCCAAGCGGGAGGGGATACGCAGTATTTT. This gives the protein CASSQAGGDTQYF.